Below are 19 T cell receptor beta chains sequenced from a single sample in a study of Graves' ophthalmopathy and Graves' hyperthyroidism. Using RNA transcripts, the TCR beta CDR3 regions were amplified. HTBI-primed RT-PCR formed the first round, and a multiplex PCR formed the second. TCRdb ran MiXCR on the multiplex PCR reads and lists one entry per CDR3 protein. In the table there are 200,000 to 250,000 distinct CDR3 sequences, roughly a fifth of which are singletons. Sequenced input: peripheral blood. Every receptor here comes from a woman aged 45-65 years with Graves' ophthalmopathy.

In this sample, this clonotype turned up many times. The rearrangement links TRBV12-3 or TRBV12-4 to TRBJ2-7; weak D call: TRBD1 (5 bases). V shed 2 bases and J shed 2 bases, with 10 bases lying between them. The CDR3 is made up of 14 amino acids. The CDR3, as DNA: TGTGCCAGCAGTTTAAGCCACAGGACCTACGAGCAGTACTTC. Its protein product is CASSLSHRTYEQYF.

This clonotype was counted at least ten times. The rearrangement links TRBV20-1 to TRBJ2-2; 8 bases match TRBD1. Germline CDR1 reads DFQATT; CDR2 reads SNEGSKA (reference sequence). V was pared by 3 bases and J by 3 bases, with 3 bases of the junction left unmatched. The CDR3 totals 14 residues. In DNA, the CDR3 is TGCAGTGCTAGGGACAGGGAGGACACCGGGGAGCTGTTTTTT. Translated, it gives CSARDREDTGELFF.

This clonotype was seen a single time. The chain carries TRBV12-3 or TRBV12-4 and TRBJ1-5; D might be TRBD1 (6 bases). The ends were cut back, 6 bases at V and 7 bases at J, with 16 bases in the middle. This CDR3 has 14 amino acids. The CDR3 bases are TGTGCCAGCAGGGGGGCGGGGGCTGGGCAGCCCCAGCATTTT. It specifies CASRGAGAGQPQHF.

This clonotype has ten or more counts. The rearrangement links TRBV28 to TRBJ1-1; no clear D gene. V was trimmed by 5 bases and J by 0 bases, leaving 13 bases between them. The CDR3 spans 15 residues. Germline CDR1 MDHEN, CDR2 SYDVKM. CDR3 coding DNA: TGTGCCAGCAGTATGGGAGGGAGCATGAACACTGAAGCTTTCTTT. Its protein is CASSMGGSMNTEAFF.

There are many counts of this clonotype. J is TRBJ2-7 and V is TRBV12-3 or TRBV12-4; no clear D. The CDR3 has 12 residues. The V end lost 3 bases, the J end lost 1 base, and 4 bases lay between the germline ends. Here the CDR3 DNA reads TGTGCCAGCAGTTTCGTTTCCTACGAGCAGTACTTC. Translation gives CASSFVSYEQYF.

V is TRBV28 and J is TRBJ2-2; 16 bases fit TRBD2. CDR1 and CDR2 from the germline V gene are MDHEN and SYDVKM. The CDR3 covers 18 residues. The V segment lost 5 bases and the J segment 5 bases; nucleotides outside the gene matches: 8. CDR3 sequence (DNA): TGTGCCAGCAGTCCTGGGGGACTAGCGGGAGGGGTTACCGGGGAGCTGTTTTTT. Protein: CASSPGGLAGGVTGELFF.

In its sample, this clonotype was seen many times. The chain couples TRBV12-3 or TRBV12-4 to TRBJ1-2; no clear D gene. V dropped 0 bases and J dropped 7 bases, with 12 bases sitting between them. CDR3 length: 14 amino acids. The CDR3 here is CASSLARGLAGYTF. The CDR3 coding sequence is TGTGCCAGCAGTTTAGCGCGAGGGTTAGCTGGCTACACCTTC.

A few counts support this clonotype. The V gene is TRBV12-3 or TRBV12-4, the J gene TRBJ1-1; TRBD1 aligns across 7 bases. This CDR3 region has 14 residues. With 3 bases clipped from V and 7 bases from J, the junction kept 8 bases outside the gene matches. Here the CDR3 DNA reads TGTGCCAGCAGTTTTGGAGGGGGCCGGAGTGAAGCTTTCTTT. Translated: CASSFGGGRSEAFF.

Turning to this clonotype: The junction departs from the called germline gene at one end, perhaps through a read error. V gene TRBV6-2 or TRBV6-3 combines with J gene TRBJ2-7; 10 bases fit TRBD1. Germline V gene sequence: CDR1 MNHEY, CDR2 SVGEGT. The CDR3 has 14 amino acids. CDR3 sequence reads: CASSQDRGPYEQYF. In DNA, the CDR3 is TGCGCCAGCAGCCAAGACAGGGGGCCCTACGAGCAGTACTTC.

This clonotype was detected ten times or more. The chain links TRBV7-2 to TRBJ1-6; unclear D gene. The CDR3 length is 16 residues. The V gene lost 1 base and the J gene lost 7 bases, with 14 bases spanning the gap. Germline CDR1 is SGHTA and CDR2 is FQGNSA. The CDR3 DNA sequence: TGTGCCAGCAGCTTAGGGTTGGCAGCACCAAATTCACCCCTCCACTTT. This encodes CASSLGLAAPNSPLHF.

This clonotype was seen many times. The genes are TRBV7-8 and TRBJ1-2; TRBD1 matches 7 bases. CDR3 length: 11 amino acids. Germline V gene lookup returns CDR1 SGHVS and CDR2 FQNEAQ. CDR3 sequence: CDRDSNYGYTF. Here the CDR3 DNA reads TGTGACAGGGACAGTAACTATGGCTACACCTTC.

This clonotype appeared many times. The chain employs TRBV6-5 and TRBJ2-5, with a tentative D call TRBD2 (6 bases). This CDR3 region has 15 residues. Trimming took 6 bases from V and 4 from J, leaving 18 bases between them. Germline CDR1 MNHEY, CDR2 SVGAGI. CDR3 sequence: CASSLGRGGGETQYF. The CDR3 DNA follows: TGTGCCAGCAGCTTGGGGCGGGGTGGTGGAGAGACCCAGTACTTC.

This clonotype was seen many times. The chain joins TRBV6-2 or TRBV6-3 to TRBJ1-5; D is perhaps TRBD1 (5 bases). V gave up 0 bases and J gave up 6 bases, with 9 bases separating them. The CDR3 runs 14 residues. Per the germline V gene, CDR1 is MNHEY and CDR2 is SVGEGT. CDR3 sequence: CASSYSGGSQPQHF. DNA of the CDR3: TGTGCCAGCAGTTACTCTGGGGGAAGTCAGCCCCAGCATTTT.

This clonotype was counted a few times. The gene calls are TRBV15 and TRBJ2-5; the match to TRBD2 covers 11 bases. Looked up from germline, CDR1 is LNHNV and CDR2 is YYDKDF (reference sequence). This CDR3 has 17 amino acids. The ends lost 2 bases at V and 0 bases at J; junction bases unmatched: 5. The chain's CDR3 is CATSRPTGLADQETQYF. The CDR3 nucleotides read TGTGCCACCAGCAGACCGACGGGACTAGCGGACCAAGAGACCCAGTACTTC. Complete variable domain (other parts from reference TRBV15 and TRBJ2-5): DAMVIQNPRYQVTQFGKPVTLSCSQTLNHNVMYWYQQKSSQAPKLLFHYYDKDFNNEADTPDNFQSRRPNTSFCFLDIRSPGLGDTAMYLCATSRPTGLADQETQYFGPGTRLLVL.

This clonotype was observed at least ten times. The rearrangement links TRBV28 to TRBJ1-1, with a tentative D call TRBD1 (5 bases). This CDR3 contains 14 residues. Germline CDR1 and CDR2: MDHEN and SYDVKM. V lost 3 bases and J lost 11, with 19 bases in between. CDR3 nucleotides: TGTGCCAGCAGTTTGGCCGGGACCCCGGGGGGGGCTTTCTTT. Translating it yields CASSLAGTPGGAFF.

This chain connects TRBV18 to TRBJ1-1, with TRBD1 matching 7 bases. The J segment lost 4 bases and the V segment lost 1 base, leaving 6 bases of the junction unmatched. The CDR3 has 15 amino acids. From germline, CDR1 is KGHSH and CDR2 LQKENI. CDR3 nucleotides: TGTGCCAGCTCACCACAGGGGGCGCTGGTCACTGAAGCTTTCTTT. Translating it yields CASSPQGALVTEAFF.

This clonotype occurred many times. The CDR3 nucleotides read TGTGCCAGCAGTTCAACTGCAGGGGACGAAAACACTGAAGCTTTCTTT. It codes for CASSSTAGDENTEAFF. This chain connects TRBV27 to TRBJ1-1, with D perhaps TRBD1 (6 bases). Trimming stripped 4 bases from V and 2 bases from J, with 17 bases between. The CDR3 extends over 16 amino acids. Germline CDR1 and CDR2: MNHEY and SMNVEV (reference sequence).

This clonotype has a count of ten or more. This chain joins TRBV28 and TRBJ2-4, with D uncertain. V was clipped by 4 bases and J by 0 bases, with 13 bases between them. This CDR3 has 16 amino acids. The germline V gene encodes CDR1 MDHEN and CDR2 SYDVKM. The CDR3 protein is CASSSLLSLAKNIQYF. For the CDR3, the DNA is TGTGCCAGCAGTTCTCTCTTGAGCCTAGCCAAAAACATTCAGTACTTC.

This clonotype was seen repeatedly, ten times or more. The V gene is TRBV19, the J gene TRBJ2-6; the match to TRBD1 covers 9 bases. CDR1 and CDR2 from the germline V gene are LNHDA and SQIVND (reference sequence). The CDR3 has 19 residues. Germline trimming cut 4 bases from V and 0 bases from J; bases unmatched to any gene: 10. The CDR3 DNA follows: TGTGCCAGTAGTAGGAAACAGGGGGCTCAATACTCTGGGGCCAACGTCCTGACTTTC. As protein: CASSRKQGAQYSGANVLTF.